This TCR beta chain is from a study of T cell repertoires in cytomegalovirus infection. CDR3 length: 17 residues. Trimming removed 1 base from V and 10 bases from J, with 23 bases in between. Germline lookup yields CDR1 MGHRA and CDR2 YSYEKL. TCRdb fed the reads into MiXCR, producing one record per CDR3 protein. The repertoire holds approximately 150,000 distinct CDR3 sequences, approximately 21% seen once, with 20% to 30% in the top ten. Comments on this clonotype: The antigen is unknown.

The chain has TRBV4-1 and TRBJ2-1, with D possibly TRBD2 on 6 matching bases. Sequencing was performed on CD8+ T cells from cultured PBMCs, taken from culture after CMV antigen stimulation. The TCR comes from a human donor in good health (CMV status not recorded). Some clones in this sample may be carry-over from other donors' samples. The CDR3 coding sequence is TGCGCCAGCAGCCAAGGTGGTGGGACTTCCTTTATGGGGGAGCAGTTCTTC. This codes for CASSQGGGTSFMGEQFF.